These 25 T cell receptor beta chains were sequenced from one sample in a study of T cells in Graves' hyperthyroidism and ophthalmopathy (dated by TCRdb to about 2019). Receptor libraries were prepared by multiplex PCR. The run used an Illumina HiSeq 2000. The TCR beta CDR3 regions were amplified from RNA transcripts. The first round of RT-PCR for the TCR CDR3 was performed with the HTBI primer set and the Qiagen OneStep RT-PCR kit. The public sequencing data were trimmed at Q25 with fastp and processed into clonotypes with MiXCR by TCRdb, which kept only in-frame beta chains. Each CDR3 protein appears once, grouped with its most common genes and DNA. This sample gives over 350,000 distinct CDR3 sequences in total; more than 13% of them show up just once. The ten largest clones add up to 28% of the sample. The sequenced sample consisted of blood. The receptors originated from a man between 50 and 59 years old with Graves' ophthalmopathy.

This chain links TRBV28 with TRBJ2-1, with TRBD2 matching 7 bases. The CDR3 covers 16 residues. V lost 6 bases, J lost 0 bases, and 8 bases stayed unmatched. The germline V gene has CDR1 MDHEN and CDR2 SYDVKM. The CDR3 reads CASSLYGRVSYNEQFF. The CDR3 region has the DNA TGTGCCAGCAGCCTCTATGGGAGGGTCTCCTACAATGAGCAGTTCTTC.

This clonotype showed up just a few times. Sequence at one end of the junction differs from germline and may be a read error. The CDR3 reads CASSQVGLNEQYF. In DNA, the CDR3 is TGCGCCAGTAGCCAAGTGGGGCTCAACGAGCAGTACTTC. This chain joins TRBV4-1 and TRBJ2-7; possible D gene TRBD1, 5 bases. The V gene's germline CDR1 is MGHRA and CDR2 YSYEKL. The CDR3 has 13 amino acids.

This chain joins TRBV11-2 and TRBJ2-5; perhaps TRBD1 as D (6 bases). Germline values: CDR1 SGHAT, CDR2 FQNNGV. The V gene lost 6 bases and the J gene lost 9 bases, with 14 bases spanning the gap. The CDR3 is made up of 12 amino acids. CDR3 region: CASSWDNSAQYF. CDR3 bases: TGTGCCAGCAGTTGGGACAACTCCGCCCAGTACTTC. The variable domain in full, with the rest retrieved from reference TRBV11-2 and TRBJ2-5, is EAGVAQSPRYKIIEKRQSVAFWCNPISGHATLYWYQQILGQGPKLLIQFQNNGVVDDSQLPKDRFSAERLKGVDSTLKIQPAKLEDSAVYLCASSWDNSAQYFGPGTRLLVL.

This clonotype was observed at least ten times. The CDR3 sequence is CSASRARGLAGAGELFF. Written as DNA, the CDR3 is TGCAGTGCTAGTCGGGCCAGAGGCCTAGCGGGAGCCGGGGAGCTGTTTTTT. V is TRBV20-1 and J is TRBJ2-2, with 10 bases matching TRBD2. The junction had 13 bases not matched to a gene; V was cut back by 3 bases and J by 6 bases. There are 17 residues in the CDR3. In germline, CDR1 is DFQATT, CDR2 SNEGSKA (reference sequence).

The V gene is TRBV6-1, the J gene TRBJ1-1; the D gene is possibly TRBD1 (5 bases). Germline assignment: CDR1 MNHNS and CDR2 SASEGT. V lost 3 bases to trimming and J lost 1 base, with 12 bases between them. CDR3 length equals 15 residues. CDR3 residues: CASSEPGLPNTEAFF. The CDR3 nucleotides read TGTGCCAGCAGTGAGCCGGGACTACCGAACACTGAAGCTTTCTTT.

This clonotype was detected ten times or more. The rearrangement joins TRBV11-2 to TRBJ2-3; D is perhaps TRBD1 (6 bases). V was cut by 2 bases and J by 2 bases, with 14 bases left in between. This CDR3 has 16 amino acids. From germline, CDR1 is SGHAT and CDR2 FQNNGV. The chain's CDR3 is CASSLILQGSTDTQYF. In DNA form, the CDR3 reads TGTGCCAGCAGCTTAATTCTACAGGGATCCACAGATACGCAGTATTTT. The whole variable domain, remainder taken from reference TRBV11-2 and TRBJ2-3, is EAGVAQSPRYKIIEKRQSVAFWCNPISGHATLYWYQQILGQGPKLLIQFQNNGVVDDSQLPKDRFSAERLKGVDSTLKIQPAKLEDSAVYLCASSLILQGSTDTQYFGPGTRLTVL.

The sample holds many counts of this clonotype. The chain uses TRBV5-6 and TRBJ2-3; D is uncertain. V dropped 0 bases and J dropped 8 bases, with 4 bases sitting between them. The germline CDR1 and CDR2 sequences are SGHDT and YYEEEE. The CDR3 contains 11 residues. CDR3 protein: CASSLERTQYF. In nucleotides, the CDR3 is TGTGCCAGCAGCTTGGAGCGTACGCAGTATTTT.

This clonotype was counted ten times or more. V usage is TRBV5-1 and J usage is TRBJ2-1; 8 bases are a match to TRBD1. V was clipped by 4 bases and J by 10 bases; unmatched bases: 10. CDR1 and CDR2 from the germline V gene are SGHRS and YFSETQ. The CDR3 sequence is 14 residues long. The CDR3 is CASSPRTGFLEQFF. The CDR3 coding sequence is TGCGCCAGCAGCCCACGGACAGGGTTCTTGGAGCAGTTCTTC.

V usage is TRBV20-1 and J usage is TRBJ1-5; perhaps TRBD1 as D (5 bases). The CDR3 spans 13 residues. Germline loops: CDR1 DFQATT, CDR2 SNEGSKA (reference sequence). V shed 2 bases and J shed 4 bases, with 9 bases lying between them. The CDR3 sequence is CSARTAGNQPQHF. Here the CDR3 DNA reads TGCAGTGCTAGAACGGCAGGGAATCAGCCCCAGCATTTT.

There are many counts of this clonotype. The chain carries TRBV27 and TRBJ2-1; the match to TRBD2 covers 9 bases. The V gene end was trimmed by 2 bases and the J gene end by 3 bases; junction bases not matched to a gene: 5. In germline, CDR1 is MNHEY, CDR2 SMNVEV (reference sequence). The CDR3 runs to 16 residues. CDR3: CASSLTLAGIYNEQFF. The DNA for the CDR3 is TGTGCCAGCAGTTTAACGCTAGCGGGAATCTACAATGAGCAGTTCTTC.

This clonotype has ten or more counts. V gene TRBV2 combines with J gene TRBJ2-4; 11 bases fit TRBD2. The ends lost 6 bases at V and 3 bases at J; junction bases unmatched: 7. CDR3 length equals 16 residues. Germline V gives CDR1 SNHLY, CDR2 FYNNEI. CDR3 coding DNA: TGTGCCAGCAGCGCAACTAGCGGGAGCGACAAAAACATTCAGTACTTC. It specifies CASSATSGSDKNIQYF.

This clonotype was observed a few times. The chain is built from TRBV9 and TRBJ2-1, with TRBD2 identical over 7 bases. The germline V gene has CDR1 SGDLS and CDR2 YYNGEE. The CDR3 length is 15 residues. V shed 0 bases and J 0 bases; nucleotides not matched to a gene: 0. As DNA, the CDR3 is TGTGCCAGCAGCGTAGGGACTAGCTCCTACAATGAGCAGTTCTTC. This encodes CASSVGTSSYNEQFF.

This clonotype was counted ten times or more. The chain couples TRBV19 to TRBJ1-1; D is uncertain. Deletions cut 7 bases from V and 10 bases from J, with 19 bases between. CDR1 is LNHDA, CDR2 SQIVND, per germline (reference sequence). CDR3 size: 13 residues. For the CDR3, the DNA is TGTGCCAGTAAAGGGCCGGATGCGGTTTCAGCTTTCTTT. It yields the protein CASKGPDAVSAFF.

This clonotype was recorded many times. The CDR3 region is CATETSGRPNEQFF. For the CDR3, the DNA is TGTGCCACCGAGACTAGCGGGAGACCGAATGAGCAGTTCTTC. This chain joins TRBV3-1 and TRBJ2-1; TRBD2 matches 12 bases. The V gene's germline CDR1 is LGHDT and CDR2 YNNKEL (reference sequence). This CDR3 has 14 amino acids. J gave up 7 bases and V 10 bases, and 8 bases lay outside the gene matches.

The sample holds many counts of this clonotype. The chain couples TRBV5-1 to TRBJ2-7; a weak D match, TRBD2 (5 bases). V was clipped by 1 base and J by 5 bases, with 13 bases between them. Per the germline V gene, CDR1 is SGHRS and CDR2 is YFSETQ. The CDR3 is made up of 14 amino acids. The CDR3 bases are TGCGCCAGCAGCTTGATCCGGGGTCCCAACGAGCAGTACTTC. It encodes CASSLIRGPNEQYF.

This clonotype has ten or more counts. The genes are TRBV28 and TRBJ2-1; D unresolved. CDR3 length: 14 residues. Germline V CDR1 and CDR2: MDHEN, SYDVKM. The V and J ends lost 6 bases and 2 bases respectively, with 11 bases between them. This CDR3 is CASRLISPYNEQFF. The CDR3 bases are TGTGCCAGCAGACTGATATCACCCTACAATGAGCAGTTCTTC.

This clonotype was recorded at least ten times. J is TRBJ2-3 and V is TRBV6-6, with 12 nucleotides matching TRBD2. CDR3 size: 16 residues. The V and J ends lost 0 bases and 5 bases, in that order; junction bases with no gene match: 3. The germline V gene encodes CDR1 MNHNY and CDR2 SVGAGI (reference sequence). This CDR3 reads CASSYSRGLAGDTQYF. Written as DNA, the CDR3 is TGTGCCAGCAGTTACTCAAGGGGACTAGCGGGAGATACGCAGTATTTT.

CDR3 nucleotide sequence: TGTGCCAGCAGCTTAGGGGAGGGCCAGGAGCAGTTCTTC. Protein product: CASSLGEGQEQFF. The V and J genes are TRBV7-3 and TRBJ2-1; TRBD2 aligns across 7 bases. J gave up 10 bases and V 2 bases, and 5 bases lay outside the gene matches. The length of the CDR3 is 13 residues. In germline, CDR1 is SGHTA, CDR2 FQGTGA.

The chain combines TRBV18 with TRBJ2-1; TRBD2 matches 13 bases. The CDR3 contains 17 residues. J was trimmed by 4 bases and V by 2 bases; bases with no gene match: 5. Germline CDR1 and CDR2: KGHSH and LQKENI. The CDR3 protein is CASSPGLAGAGYNEQFF. In DNA form, the CDR3 reads TGTGCCAGCTCACCAGGACTAGCGGGAGCAGGTTACAATGAGCAGTTCTTC. Full variable domain (outside the CDR3, taken from reference TRBV18 and TRBJ2-1): NAGVMQNPRHLVRRRGQEARLRCSPMKGHSHVYWYRQLPEEGLKFMVYLQKENIIDESGMPKERFSAEFPKEGPSILRIQQVVRGDSAAYFCASSPGLAGAGYNEQFFGPGTRLTVL.

This clonotype was observed a few times. J is TRBJ2-7 and V is TRBV27, with D perhaps assigned TRBD1 or TRBD2 (5 bases each). Germline CDR1 and CDR2: MNHEY and SMNVEV (reference sequence). This CDR3 has 14 amino acids. V was clipped by 4 bases and J by 3 bases, with 13 bases between them. The CDR3 nucleotides are TGTGCCAGCAGTTCTAATTGGGGGAGCTACGAGCAGTACTTC. Amino acid sequence: CASSSNWGSYEQYF.

This clonotype occurred many times. The chain links TRBV7-3 to TRBJ1-2; unclear D gene. Germline CDR1 reads SGHTA; CDR2 reads FQGTGA. The V end lost 7 bases, the J end lost 6 bases, and 12 bases lay between the germline ends. The CDR3 is 12 residues long. The CDR3 DNA reads TGTGCCAGCACCATCGTTGGGGATGGCTACACCTTC. Translating gives CASTIVGDGYTF.

This clonotype was counted many times. The J gene is TRBJ2-1, the V gene TRBV29-1; TRBD2 is a possible D gene (6 bases). The V end was cut by 7 bases, the J end by 4 bases, with 11 bases between. In germline, CDR1 is SQVTM, CDR2 ANQGSEA. This CDR3 region has 12 residues. Here the CDR3 reads CSDAGRYNEQFF. The CDR3 coding sequence is TGCAGCGACGCCGGGAGATACAATGAGCAGTTCTTC.

This clonotype was detected many times. The CDR3 DNA sequence: TGTGCCAGCAGCTCGATAAGGACTAGCGGGAGTGAGAATGAGCAGTTCTTC. Translation gives CASSSIRTSGSENEQFF. The chain employs TRBV7-9 and TRBJ2-1; 13 nucleotides match TRBD2. This CDR3 region has 17 residues. The J segment lost 7 bases and the V segment lost 4 bases, leaving 10 bases of the junction unmatched. Germline V gene lookup returns CDR1 SEHNR and CDR2 FQNEAQ (reference sequence). The complete variable domain, with remaining parts taken from reference TRBV7-9 and TRBJ2-1, reads DTGVSQNPRHKITKRGQNVTFRCDPISEHNRLYWYRQTLGQGPEFLTYFQNEAQLEKSRLLSDRFSAERPKGSFSTLEIQRTEQGDSAMYLCASSSIRTSGSENEQFFGPGTRLTVL.

This clonotype occurred many times. V is TRBV12-3 or TRBV12-4 and J is TRBJ1-5; 8 bases map to TRBD1. This CDR3 is built from 14 residues. V lost 7 bases to trimming and J lost 1 base; unmatched junction nucleotides: 3. The CDR3 sequence is CASNRQGSNQPQHF. CDR3 DNA: TGTGCCAGCAACCGACAGGGGAGCAATCAGCCCCAGCATTTT.

The table lists this clonotype with a few counts. The chain couples TRBV18 to TRBJ1-1; D unclear. This CDR3 has 16 amino acids. Germline V gene sequence: CDR1 KGHSH, CDR2 LQKENI. V lost 0 bases to trimming and J lost 0 bases, with 11 bases between them. The CDR3 sequence is CASSPPVGILNTEAFF. The CDR3 bases are TGTGCCAGCTCACCACCGGTGGGGATTTTGAACACTGAAGCTTTCTTT.